The rows below give T cell receptor beta chains drawn from one sample of a study of blood T cell repertoires in COVID-19. Assay used: immunoSEQ multiplex PCR; TCRdb lists only in-frame clones, some missing. The sample includes fewer than 250,000 clones, roughly four fifths seen only once; the top ten take about 4.4%. The sequencing sample was made of peripheral blood. These receptors all stem from a woman in her 70s with acute or convalescent COVID-19. Each CDR3 is given with its conserved first and last residue. D genes are given only for firm matches. Expanded clones get a size class; other rows say once, few or many, or leave the size out.

d_gene	v_gene	abundance	j_gene	CDR3aa	CDR3nt
-	TRBV7-2	-	TRBJ2-1	CASSFAGAYNEQFF	TGTGCCAGCAGCTTTGCGGGGGCTTACAATGAGCAGTTCTTC
-	TRBV28	-	TRBJ1-5	CASSYRANQPQHF	TGTGCCAGCAGTTACAGGGCTAATCAGCCCCAGCATTTT
TRBD1	TRBV19	-	TRBJ1-2	CASSIDLDRVNYGYTF	TGTGCCAGTAGTATAGATTTGGACAGGGTTAACTATGGCTACACCTTC
-	TRBV25-1	-	TRBJ1-2	CASSEGGNYGYTF	TGTGCCAGCAGTGAAGGGGGCAACTATGGCTACACCTTC
-	TRBV19	-	TRBJ2-7	CASSITQGGYEQYF	TGTGCCAGTAGTATAACCCAGGGTGGATACGAGCAGTACTTC
-	TRBV7-2	-	TRBJ1-3	CASSLQGGRGGNTIYF	TGTGCCAGCAGCCTCCAAGGAGGCAGGGGTGGAAACACCATATATTTT
-	TRBV6-5	-	TRBJ1-5	CASSRNREGNQPQHF	TGTGCCAGCAGTAGAAACAGGGAAGGGAATCAGCCCCAGCATTTT
-	TRBV19	few	TRBJ1-2	CASSTGNGILSYYGYTF	TGTGCCAGTAGTACCGGGAACGGGATTCTTTCCTATTATGGCTACACCTTC
-	TRBV3-1/TRBV3-2	few	TRBJ1-1	CASSRATEAFF	TGTGCCAGCAGCCGGGCCACAGAAGCTTTCTTT
-	TRBV28	-	TRBJ1-5	CASSYGGGFQPQHF	TGTGCCAGCAGTTACGGGGGAGGGTTTCAGCCCCAGCATTTT
TRBD2	TRBV7-2	-	TRBJ2-3	CASSFRAGGRGQYF	TGTGCCAGCTCCTTTAGAGCGGGGGGAAGGGGGCAGTATTTT
-	TRBV9	-	TRBJ2-3	CASSVWGGETDTQYF	TGTGCCAGCAGCGTGTGGGGGGGCGAGACAGATACGCAGTATTTT
-	TRBV3-1/TRBV3-2	-	TRBJ2-7	CASSQDPRGGSEQYF	TGTGCCAGCAGCCAAGATCCGAGGGGGGGCAGCGAGCAGTACTTC
-	TRBV28	-	TRBJ2-7	CASSLAGQSLYEQYF	TGTGCCAGCAGTTTGGCGGGACAGAGCCTGTACGAGCAGTACTTC
-	TRBV6-5	-	TRBJ1-1	CASSYQRLGTEAFF	TGTGCCAGCAGTTACCAGAGGCTGGGCACTGAAGCTTTCTTT
TRBD1	TRBV24-1	-	TRBJ1-4	CATSDTGQGSEKLFF	TGTGCCACCAGTGATACCGGACAGGGGTCTGAAAAACTGTTTTTT
TRBD2	TRBV9	-	TRBJ2-4	CASSVAGGGQYF	TGTGCCAGCAGCGTAGCTGGCGGGGGTCAGTACTTC
-	TRBV6-1	-	TRBJ1-4	CASSEDRWNEKLFF	TGTGCCAGCAGCGAAGACAGGTGGAATGAAAAACTGTTTTTT
-	TRBV7-2	-	TRBJ1-3	CASSLDSSGNTIYF	TGTGCCAGCAGCTTAGACAGCAGTGGAAACACCATATATTTT
-	TRBV10-3	-	TRBJ1-2	CAISESAAPNPTF	TGTGCCATCAGTGAGTCCGCGGCGCCTAACCCGACCTTC
-	TRBV11-3	-	TRBJ2-1	CASSFMSAPGYNEQFF	TGTGCCAGCAGCTTTATGTCAGCCCCAGGGTACAATGAGCAGTTCTTC
TRBD1	TRBV5-4	-	TRBJ1-4	CASSFKGQVRTGEKLFF	TGTGCCAGCAGCTTTAAGGGACAGGTCCGTACGGGTGAAAAACTGTTTTTT
TRBD1	TRBV18	-	TRBJ1-4	CASSPGTENEKLFF	TGTGCCAGCTCCCCCGGGACAGAGAATGAAAAACTGTTTTTT
-	TRBV7-9	-	TRBJ2-2	CASSSEVGGELFF	TGTGCCAGCAGCTCGGAGGTGGGCGGGGAGCTGTTTTTT
TRBD2	TRBV5-1	-	TRBJ2-7	CASSLLAGGDYEQYF	TGCGCCAGCAGCCTGCTAGCGGGGGGGGACTACGAGCAGTACTTC
TRBD1	TRBV7-8	few	TRBJ1-5	CASSLVGTAYSNQPQHF	TGTGCCAGCAGCTTAGTGGGGACAGCATATAGCAATCAGCCCCAGCATTTT
TRBD1	TRBV18	-	TRBJ1-1	CASSPLPTNRDRGMNTEAFF	TGTGCCAGCTCACCTCTGCCAACTAACCGGGACAGGGGCATGAACACTGAAGCTTTCTTT
TRBD1	TRBV5-1	-	TRBJ1-2	CASTDTGTGELGYTF	TGCGCCAGCACCGACACCGGGACAGGGGAACTTGGCTACACCTTC
-	TRBV7-2	-	TRBJ2-2	CASTQLINTGELFF	TGTGCCAGCACCCAACTTATTAACACCGGGGAGCTGTTTTTT
-	TRBV7-2	-	TRBJ2-7	CASSLEGLRSYEQYF	TGTGCCAGCAGCTTAGAGGGGCTTCGCTCCTACGAGCAGTACTTC
-	TRBV28	-	TRBJ1-1	CASSPGTLNTEAFF	TGTGCCAGCAGCCCCGGGACTCTCAACACTGAAGCTTTCTTT
TRBD1	TRBV6-5	-	TRBJ2-5	CASSGQPQETQYF	TGTGCCAGCTCGGGACAGCCTCAAGAGACCCAGTACTTC
TRBD1	TRBV14	-	TRBJ2-7	CASSQTGDYEQYF	TGTGCCAGCAGCCAAACAGGGGACTACGAGCAGTACTTC
-	TRBV12-3/TRBV12-4	-	TRBJ2-7	CASTNRPPYEQYF	TGTGCCAGCACGAACAGGCCCCCCTACGAGCAGTACTTC
-	TRBV6-6	-	TRBJ1-6	CATVTALGSSPLHF	TGTGCCACCGTGACAGCTCTTGGAAGCTCACCCCTCCACTTT
TRBD1	TRBV6-5	few	TRBJ1-4	CASSAGGAANEKLFF	TGTGCCAGCAGCGCAGGGGGCGCGGCTAATGAAAAACTGTTTTTT
-	TRBV19	many	TRBJ2-7	CASSRGQVYEQYF	TGTGCCAGTAGTAGGGGGCAGGTATACGAGCAGTACTTC
TRBD1	TRBV4-2	-	TRBJ1-3	CASSQDRTGTGNTIYF	TGTGCCAGCAGCCAAGATAGGACAGGGACTGGAAACACCATATATTTT
-	TRBV2	-	TRBJ1-5	CASSERTRNQPQHF	TGTGCCAGCAGTGAACGGACACGCAATCAGCCCCAGCATTTT
-	TRBV9	-	TRBJ1-6	CASAEPGDNSPLHF	TGTGCCAGCGCTGAGCCGGGGGATAATTCACCCCTCCACTTT